The T cell receptor (beta chain) under discussion was sequenced for a study of shared clonotypes between healthy human individuals. TCRdb keeps only in-frame clones here, not all; method: immunoSEQ multiplex PCR. Of around 700,000 clones listed, about two thirds are singletons. The trim removed 5 bases at V and 3 bases at J, leaving 6 bases unmatched. This CDR3 comprises 14 residues. The germline CDR1 and CDR2 sequences are SQVTM and ANQGSEA. Input material: memory CD4+ T cells sorted from blood. As for subset: CD45RA-negative fraction. The TCR sequence derives from a woman aged 25 to 39 in good health. The chain couples TRBV29-1 to TRBJ2-7; 11 bases map to TRBD2. CDR3 sequence: CSVSVGTSGYEQYF. The CDR3 DNA reads as TGCAGCGTTTCTGTCGGGACTAGCGGCTACGAGCAGTACTTC.